This is a list of T cell receptor beta chains from one sample in a study of blood T cell repertoires in COVID-19. The assay was immunoSEQ multiplex PCR, and TCRdb's table has in-frame clones only and misses some. The profile shows 95,000 to 120,000 clones, around 83% of them singletons. The sample consisted of peripheral blood. The receptors shown here come from a man in his forties or fifties with acute or convalescent COVID-19. The CDR3 runs from the conserved cysteine through the conserved F or W. The D gene is left open where the match is weak. For some rows the clone size is stated as once, few or many, or as a class when expanded; others skip it.

size,D,V,J,DNA,CDR3
.,TRBD2,TRBV7-8,TRBJ2-7,TGTGCCAGCAGCGTTAGCGGGGTCTCCTACGAGCAGTACTTC,CASSVSGVSYEQYF
.,TRBD1,TRBV28,TRBJ1-1,TGTGCCAGCAGTTTTGGGGACAGGAAGGGGCCTGAAGCTTTCTTT,CASSFGDRKGPEAFF
once,.,TRBV12-3/TRBV12-4,TRBJ1-2,TGTGCCAGCAGTTGGGCAGGGTCGGATGGCTACACCTTC,CASSWAGSDGYTF
few,.,TRBV30,TRBJ1-2,TGTGCCTGGAGTGCGGGGTACTATGGCTACACCTTC,CAWSAGYYGYTF
.,TRBD2,TRBV5-1,TRBJ2-1,TGCGCCAGCAGGCCGCTAGCGGACCACTACAATGAGCAGTTCTTC,CASRPLADHYNEQFF
.,.,TRBV21-1,TRBJ1-1,TGTGCCAGCAGCAAAGTGGTCGGGGCCCGGGGACAGGGGAACACTGAAGCTTTCTTT,CASSKVVGARGQGNTEAFF
.,.,TRBV15,TRBJ2-7,TGTGCCACCAGCAGAGAGGGACCGACTAGCGAGCAGTACTTC,CATSREGPTSEQYF
.,TRBD1,TRBV9,TRBJ1-1,TGTGCCAGCAGCGTAGCCCGAGAAGCAGGGGGCTTTACTGAAGCTTTCTTT,CASSVAREAGGFTEAFF
.,TRBD2,TRBV15,TRBJ2-4,TGTGCCACCAGCAGAGAGGGGGGGATGAAAGCGGGTGCCAAAAACATTCAGTACTTC,CATSREGGMKAGAKNIQYF
.,TRBD1,TRBV7-2,TRBJ1-4,TGTGCCAGCAGCTTCGACAGGGGGGAAGCTGAAAAACTGTTTTTT,CASSFDRGEAEKLFF
.,.,TRBV30,TRBJ2-7,TGTGCCTGGAGTCACTACTACGAGCAGTACTTC,CAWSHYYEQYF
.,.,TRBV11-2,TRBJ1-1,TGTGCCAGCAGCTTAGACAGGGCAAATGAAGCTTTCTTT,CASSLDRANEAFF
.,.,TRBV7-6,TRBJ2-5,TGTGCCAGCAGCTTATTTTACGGGGAAGAGACCCAGTACTTC,CASSLFYGEETQYF
few,.,TRBV5-5,TRBJ2-7,TGTGCCAGCAGCTTGTGGCGGGGTTTAAGCTCCTACGAGCAGTACTTC,CASSLWRGLSSYEQYF
.,TRBD2,TRBV24-1,TRBJ2-5,TGTGCCACCAGTGATTTTGGCGGGGGGGGAGGAGAGACCCAGTACTTC,CATSDFGGGGGETQYF
.,TRBD1,TRBV10-3,TRBJ1-2,TGTGCCATCAGTGCAGGACAGGGGGACGGCTACACCTTC,CAISAGQGDGYTF
.,TRBD2,TRBV7-9,TRBJ2-7,TGTGCCAGCAGCCTTGAGCGGGGGGAAACCTACGAGCAGTACTTC,CASSLERGETYEQYF
.,.,TRBV11-2,TRBJ2-7,TGTGCCAGCAGCGCGCACTACGAGCAGTACTTC,CASSAHYEQYF
.,TRBD1,TRBV18,TRBJ2-2,TGTGCCAGCTCAGCAGGGGGCAGCGCCGGGGAGCTGTTTTTT,CASSAGGSAGELFF
.,TRBD2,TRBV2,TRBJ2-5,TGTGCCAGCAGGTTATCACGGGAGGGGGAGACCCAGTACTTC,CASRLSREGETQYF
.,.,TRBV10-3,TRBJ2-1,TGTGCCATCGCCGGGTCGGACAGATACAATGAGCAGTTCTTC,CAIAGSDRYNEQFF
.,.,TRBV5-1,TRBJ2-7,TGCGCCAGCAGCTTAGGGACACGGACCAAATACGAGCAGTACTTC,CASSLGTRTKYEQYF
.,TRBD1,TRBV6-2/TRBV6-3,TRBJ1-6,TGTGCCAGCAGTTGGGCAGGGGGCGCGTCTAATTCACCCCTCCACTTT,CASSWAGGASNSPLHF
.,.,TRBV6-1,TRBJ2-6,TGTGCCAGCAGTGAACCCGTTCGGGGGTTAGGGGCCAACGTCCTGACTTTC,CASSEPVRGLGANVLTF
.,TRBD1,TRBV5-1,TRBJ2-5,TGCGCCAGCAGCTTGGGACAGGGGGTCGAGACCCAGTACTTC,CASSLGQGVETQYF
.,.,TRBV24-1,TRBJ2-5,TGTGCCACCAGTGATTTCGGGGTCGGGGGCCAAGAGACCCAGTACTTC,CATSDFGVGGQETQYF
.,.,TRBV7-2,TRBJ2-3,TGTGCCAGCAGCCCCCCAGGGGCAGATACGCAGTATTTT,CASSPPGADTQYF
few,.,TRBV19,TRBJ1-6,TGTGCCAGTAGCCCGACAGCAAATTCACCCCTCCACTTT,CASSPTANSPLHF
.,TRBD1,TRBV19,TRBJ1-6,TGTGCCAGTAGTATCGGTGCCTGGACAGGGTTGGATTCACCCCTCCACTTT,CASSIGAWTGLDSPLHF
once,TRBD1,TRBV18,TRBJ2-7,TGTGCCAGCTCACTGGGGACAGGGGGGACATACGAGCAGTACTTC,CASSLGTGGTYEQYF
few,.,TRBV4-3,TRBJ2-7,TGCGCCAGCAGCCAAGATGCAGGGGCACTCTACGAGCAGTACTTC,CASSQDAGALYEQYF
.,TRBD1,TRBV2,TRBJ2-7,TGTGCCAGCAGTGTCCGGCCGGACAGGGTTGGAGGATACGAGCAGTACTTC,CASSVRPDRVGGYEQYF
.,.,TRBV5-6,TRBJ2-7,TGTGCCAGCAGCCACTTACCCCGGGCAGGGGTCTCCTACGAGCAGTACTTC,CASSHLPRAGVSYEQYF
.,TRBD2,TRBV5-5,TRBJ2-7,TGTGCCAGCAGGACGGGACTAAGTCTCGACGAGCAGTACTTC,CASRTGLSLDEQYF
.,TRBD1,TRBV29-1,TRBJ2-1,TGCAGCGTTACAGGGGGGAACTCCTACAATGAGCAGTTCTTC,CSVTGGNSYNEQFF
.,TRBD1,TRBV3-1/TRBV3-2,TRBJ1-1,TGTGCCAGCAGCCAAGGGGACAGGGCAAACACTGAAGCTTTCTTT,CASSQGDRANTEAFF
.,.,TRBV29-1,TRBJ1-1,TGCAGCGTTGCCCCAGGCCAAGGAGGGGGGGCGAACACTGAAGCTTTCTTT,CSVAPGQGGGANTEAFF
.,TRBD1,TRBV7-8,TRBJ2-7,TGTGCCAGCAGCCCAGGACAGGGACCCTACGAGCAGTACTTC,CASSPGQGPYEQYF
.,TRBD2,TRBV28,TRBJ2-3,TGTGCCAGCAGTTCCAGCGGGGGGACGCAGTATTTT,CASSSSGGTQYF
.,.,TRBV2,TRBJ2-3,TGTGCCAGCAGGGAACAGGCTACAAGCACAGATACGCAGTATTTT,CASREQATSTDTQYF
.,TRBD2,TRBV5-1,TRBJ2-3,TGCGCCAGCAGCTTGGCGGTGACTAGCGGGGAAGCAGATACGCAGTATTTT,CASSLAVTSGEADTQYF
.,.,TRBV21-1,TRBJ1-1,TGTGCCAGCAGCAAAGATCGGGGTTGCACTGAAGCTTTCTTT,CASSKDRGCTEAFF
.,.,TRBV2,TRBJ2-1,TGTGCCAGCAGTGGACAGGTATGGGGAAATGAGCAGTTCTTC,CASSGQVWGNEQFF
.,.,TRBV9,TRBJ2-3,TGTGCCAGCAGCCCCATGACCGGGAACCTAGGAGATACGCAGTATTTT,CASSPMTGNLGDTQYF
.,TRBD1,TRBV5-6,TRBJ2-3,TGTGCCAGCAGCTCTCCGGGACAGGGTTTTTCAGATACGCAGTATTTT,CASSSPGQGFSDTQYF